These 12 T cell receptor beta chains originate from one sample sequenced in a study of response to subunit inactivated influenza vaccine. From the RT-PCR reads, TCRdb called clonotypes with MiXCR, one entry per CDR3 protein. Of 500,000 to 600,000 distinct CDR3 sequences listed, approximately 15% are singletons. Specimen: CD4+ T cells sorted from PBMCs, collected 23 months after vaccination. All receptors derive from a man aged 50 to 69 who received an inactivated influenza vaccine.

The gene calls are TRBV20-1 and TRBJ2-5; 10 positions agree with TRBD2. Germline V gives CDR1 DFQATT, CDR2 SNEGSKA (reference sequence). The CDR3 spans 17 residues. The ends lost 1 base at V and 5 bases at J; junction bases unmatched: 13. This CDR3 reads CSARAALAGLVEETQYF. CDR3 DNA: TGCAGTGCTAGAGCGGCACTAGCGGGGCTTGTAGAGGAGACCCAGTACTTC.

There are many counts of this clonotype. The chain employs TRBV6-1 and TRBJ1-1; TRBD1 agrees at 7 bases. CDR1 MNHNS and CDR2 SASEGT come from the germline V gene. The CDR3 spans 14 residues. The junction had 11 bases not matched to a gene; V was cut back by 5 bases and J by 8 bases. Here the CDR3 DNA reads TGTGCCAGCAGTCCCCCGGGACAGCTGCCCGAAGCTTTCTTT. The encoded protein is CASSPPGQLPEAFF.

V gene TRBV5-1 combines with J gene TRBJ2-3; 7 nucleotides line up with TRBD2. The germline V gene encodes CDR1 SGHRS and CDR2 YFSETQ. After removal of 0 bases from V and 0 bases from J, the junction contained 10 bases not matched to a gene. The CDR3 contains 18 residues. Here the CDR3 reads CASSLAPSSGTSTDTQYF. The CDR3, as DNA: TGCGCCAGCAGCTTGGCACCCTCTAGCGGAACTAGCACAGATACGCAGTATTTT.

This clonotype was counted between two and nine times. The genes are TRBV15 and TRBJ2-3; D is perhaps TRBD2 (5 bases). Looked up from germline, CDR1 is LNHNV and CDR2 is YYDKDF (reference sequence). This CDR3 is built from 14 residues. The V and J ends lost 0 bases and 5 bases respectively, with 9 bases between them. The DNA for the CDR3 is TGTGCCACCAGCAGAGATACGGGAAAAGATACGCAGTATTTT. It encodes CATSRDTGKDTQYF. The full variable domain, with the rest looked up from reference TRBV15 and TRBJ2-3, is DAMVIQNPRYQVTQFGKPVTLSCSQTLNHNVMYWYQQKSSQAPKLLFHYYDKDFNNEADTPDNFQSRRPNTSFCFLDIRSPGLGDTAMYLCATSRDTGKDTQYFGPGTRLTVL.

There are many counts of this clonotype. The V call is TRBV29-1, the J call TRBJ2-3; TRBD2 matches 13 bases. Germline V gene sequence: CDR1 SQVTM, CDR2 ANQGSEA. This CDR3 comprises 15 residues. The trim removed 4 bases at V and 4 bases at J, leaving 5 bases unmatched. Here the CDR3 DNA reads TGCAGCGTTGCAAGGACTAGCGGGAGCGCAGATACGCAGTATTTT. Translation: CSVARTSGSADTQYF.

The chain employs TRBV12-3 or TRBV12-4 and TRBJ2-7; the match to TRBD2 covers 13 bases. The J segment lost 3 bases and the V segment lost 6 bases, leaving 8 bases of the junction unmatched. CDR3 length: 16 residues. The CDR3 region is CASSPSTSGGYYEQYF. CDR3 sequence (DNA): TGTGCCAGCAGCCCTTCGACTAGCGGGGGGTACTACGAGCAGTACTTC.

This clonotype was counted only a few times. The chain combines TRBV6-1 with TRBJ2-3; tentative D call: TRBD2 (7 bases). V was clipped by 6 bases and J by 2 bases, with 12 bases between them. CDR1 and CDR2 from the germline V gene are MNHNS and SASEGT. The CDR3 is made up of 14 amino acids. The CDR3 spells CASRRGGLTDTQYF. CDR3 sequence (DNA): TGTGCCAGCAGGAGGGGGGGACTCACAGATACGCAGTATTTT.

A few counts support this clonotype. The rearrangement links TRBV7-9 to TRBJ1-1; no clear D. The V gene lost 5 bases and the J gene lost 3 bases, with 10 bases spanning the gap. The CDR3 sequence is 13 residues long. Germline values: CDR1 SEHNR, CDR2 FQNEAQ (reference sequence). This CDR3 reads CASSTTVDTEAFF. In DNA form, the CDR3 reads TGTGCCAGCAGCACGACGGTAGACACTGAAGCTTTCTTT.

This clonotype occurred many times. The rearrangement links TRBV4-2 to TRBJ2-3, with TRBD1 matching 7 bases. Germline V lookup: CDR1 LGHNA, CDR2 YNFKEQ. The CDR3 is 14 residues long. The trim removed 7 bases at V and 5 bases at J, leaving 9 bases unmatched. DNA for the CDR3: TGTGCCAGCACCAAGGAACAGGGGATAGATACGCAGTATTTT. This translates into CASTKEQGIDTQYF.

This clonotype occurred many times. This CDR3 is CASSLLGAQRTEAFF. Written as DNA, the CDR3 is TGCGCCAGCAGCTTGCTGGGGGCGCAACGCACTGAAGCTTTCTTT. This chain links TRBV5-1 with TRBJ1-1; a possible D gene is TRBD1 (6 bases). The germline CDR1 and CDR2 sequences are SGHRS and YFSETQ. This CDR3 is 15 amino acids long. Trimming removed 1 base at V and 4 bases at J, with 14 bases between. The whole variable domain, filled in from reference TRBV5-1 and TRBJ1-1, reads KAGVTQTPRYLIKTRGQQVTLSCSPISGHRSVSWYQQTPGQGLQFLFEYFSETQRNKGNFPGRFSGRQFSNSRSEMNVSTLELGDSALYLCASSLLGAQRTEAFFGQGTRLTVV.

This clonotype was seen repeatedly, ten times or more. The chain couples TRBV7-2 to TRBJ2-1, with TRBD2 matching over 7 bases. Germline V CDR1 and CDR2: SGHTA, FQGNSA. The CDR3 covers 15 residues. Germline trimming cut 5 bases from V and 2 bases from J; bases unmatched to any gene: 6. CDR3: CASSRSGGTYNEQFF. The DNA of the CDR3 is TGTGCCAGCAGCCGATCGGGGGGTACCTACAATGAGCAGTTCTTC.

The chain uses TRBV5-1 and TRBJ2-3; D possibly matches TRBD1 or TRBD2 (5 bases each). Trimming took off 2 bases at V and 0 bases at J, with 16 bases between the two ends. CDR1 and CDR2 from the germline V gene are SGHRS and YFSETQ. This CDR3 spans 17 amino acids. This CDR3 is CASSLGTAPGSTDTQYF. The CDR3 DNA sequence: TGCGCCAGCAGCTTAGGGACCGCCCCAGGGAGCACAGATACGCAGTATTTT.